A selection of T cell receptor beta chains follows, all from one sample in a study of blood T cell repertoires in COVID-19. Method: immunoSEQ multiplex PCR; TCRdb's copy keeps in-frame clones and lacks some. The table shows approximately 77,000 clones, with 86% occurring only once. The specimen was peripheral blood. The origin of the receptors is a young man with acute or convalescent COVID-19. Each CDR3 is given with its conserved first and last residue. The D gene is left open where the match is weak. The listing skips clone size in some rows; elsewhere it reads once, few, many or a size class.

cdr3_nt: TGCGCCAGCGGACCTTCTAGCGGGAAGAACACCGGGGAGCTGTTTTTT
cdr3_aa: CASGPSSGKNTGELFF
j_call: TRBJ2-2
d_call: TRBD2
clone_size: .
v_call: TRBV4-1

cdr3_nt: TGTGCCAGCAGTTCGAGGAGCGGAAACACAGATACGCAGTATTTT
cdr3_aa: CASSSRSGNTDTQYF
j_call: TRBJ2-3
d_call: .
clone_size: .
v_call: TRBV27

cdr3_nt: TGTGCCAGCAGTCTACGCACCCAGACTAGCGGGATGGGTGAGCAGTACTTC
cdr3_aa: CASSLRTQTSGMGEQYF
j_call: TRBJ2-7
d_call: TRBD2
clone_size: once
v_call: TRBV27

cdr3_nt: TGTGCCAGCAGCGGCCGCCTGGGACAGGGAGGGAGTTCCTATAATTCACCCCTCCACTTT
cdr3_aa: CASSGRLGQGGSSYNSPLHF
j_call: TRBJ1-6
d_call: TRBD1
clone_size: .
v_call: TRBV13

cdr3_nt: TGTGCCAGCCAGGACAGGGTTTTAGAGACCCAGTACTTC
cdr3_aa: CASQDRVLETQYF
j_call: TRBJ2-5
d_call: TRBD1
clone_size: .
v_call: TRBV3-1/TRBV3-2

cdr3_nt: TGTGCCAGCAGCCAGGCCCGGCAGCGGAGCTCCTACGAGCAGTACTTC
cdr3_aa: CASSQARQRSSYEQYF
j_call: TRBJ2-7
d_call: .
clone_size: .
v_call: TRBV13

cdr3_nt: TGTGCCAGCAGCGTAGTACCGGTCGCTGAAGCTTTCTTT
cdr3_aa: CASSVVPVAEAFF
j_call: TRBJ1-1
d_call: .
clone_size: .
v_call: TRBV9

cdr3_nt: TGTGCCAGCAGCGCCCGGGACAGGATAAACATTCAGTACTTC
cdr3_aa: CASSARDRINIQYF
j_call: TRBJ2-4
d_call: TRBD1
clone_size: .
v_call: TRBV3-1/TRBV3-2

cdr3_nt: TGTGCCAGCACCCCCACCTATCCCTCCTACAATGAGCAGTTCTTC
cdr3_aa: CASTPTYPSYNEQFF
j_call: TRBJ2-1
d_call: .
clone_size: .
v_call: TRBV27

cdr3_nt: TGTGCCAGCAGCGCGGTAGAACTAGCGGGCAACAATGAGCAGTTCTTC
cdr3_aa: CASSAVELAGNNEQFF
j_call: TRBJ2-1
d_call: TRBD2
clone_size: .
v_call: TRBV7-9

cdr3_nt: TGTGCCACCAGTGATTTAAGGGGGCAGTTCTTC
cdr3_aa: CATSDLRGQFF
j_call: TRBJ2-1
d_call: .
clone_size: .
v_call: TRBV24-1

cdr3_nt: TGTGCCACGGGACAGTCCACCGGGGAGCTGTTTTTT
cdr3_aa: CATGQSTGELFF
j_call: TRBJ2-2
d_call: TRBD1
clone_size: .
v_call: TRBV6-1

cdr3_nt: TGTGCCAGCAGTTTAGAGGGAAGCACAGATACGCAGTATTTT
cdr3_aa: CASSLEGSTDTQYF
j_call: TRBJ2-3
d_call: .
clone_size: .
v_call: TRBV2

cdr3_nt: TGTGCTAGCAGCTTAAACCCGCTAAGGTTGAGGGGGGGCGCGGGCAATGAGCAGTTCTTC
cdr3_aa: CASSLNPLRLRGGAGNEQFF
j_call: TRBJ2-1
d_call: .
clone_size: .
v_call: TRBV7-7

cdr3_nt: TGTGCCAGCAGTGGAGGACAGGGGGCGAGCGAAAATGAAAAACTGTTTTTT
cdr3_aa: CASSGGQGASENEKLFF
j_call: TRBJ1-4
d_call: TRBD1
clone_size: .
v_call: TRBV6-1

cdr3_nt: TGTGCCAGCAGATCCCGGACAGGTTTGAATCAGCCCCAGCATTTT
cdr3_aa: CASRSRTGLNQPQHF
j_call: TRBJ1-5
d_call: TRBD1
clone_size: once
v_call: TRBV6-5

cdr3_nt: TGTGCCAGCAGTTCACAGGGGTTTGGCGGCTACACCTTC
cdr3_aa: CASSSQGFGGYTF
j_call: TRBJ1-2
d_call: TRBD1
clone_size: .
v_call: TRBV6-5

cdr3_nt: TGTGCCTGGAGTGTACGGGAGGGAGGTTTTGAAGCTTTCTTT
cdr3_aa: CAWSVREGGFEAFF
j_call: TRBJ1-1
d_call: .
clone_size: .
v_call: TRBV30

cdr3_nt: TGTGCCAGCAGTGATGGGACAGGGGGTGTCGAGCAGTACTTC
cdr3_aa: CASSDGTGGVEQYF
j_call: TRBJ2-7
d_call: TRBD1
clone_size: .
v_call: TRBV2

cdr3_nt: TGTGCCAGCAGTAACGGAGGATGGGACGAGCAGTACTTC
cdr3_aa: CASSNGGWDEQYF
j_call: TRBJ2-7
d_call: .
clone_size: .
v_call: TRBV7-9

cdr3_nt: TGTGCCAGCAGCTTGGGAATAGCGGGGAGCACAGATACGCAGTATTTT
cdr3_aa: CASSLGIAGSTDTQYF
j_call: TRBJ2-3
d_call: TRBD2
clone_size: .
v_call: TRBV7-9

cdr3_nt: TGTGCCAGCAGTTCAGGTTGGGCTAACTATGGCTACACCTTC
cdr3_aa: CASSSGWANYGYTF
j_call: TRBJ1-2
d_call: .
clone_size: .
v_call: TRBV6-6

cdr3_nt: TGTGCCAGCAGCGCCCTCTCGGACAGGGCCTATGGCTACACCTTC
cdr3_aa: CASSALSDRAYGYTF
j_call: TRBJ1-2
d_call: TRBD1
clone_size: .
v_call: TRBV9

cdr3_nt: TGTGCCAGCAGCTGCCGGGACAGGGACCCCGTCGGCAATCAGCCCCAGCATTTT
cdr3_aa: CASSCRDRDPVGNQPQHF
j_call: TRBJ1-5
d_call: TRBD1
clone_size: few
v_call: TRBV7-3

cdr3_nt: TGTGCCTGGAGTGCCGGGACCCGGAGGGGCGGGGAGCTGTTTTTT
cdr3_aa: CAWSAGTRRGGELFF
j_call: TRBJ2-2
d_call: .
clone_size: .
v_call: TRBV30

cdr3_nt: TGTGCCAGCAGCCAAGATTTGGCGGTTCGAGGCTACACCTTC
cdr3_aa: CASSQDLAVRGYTF
j_call: TRBJ1-2
d_call: .
clone_size: .
v_call: TRBV3-1/TRBV3-2

cdr3_nt: TGTGCCAGCAACCGGGACAGAAGCACAGATACGCAGTATTTT
cdr3_aa: CASNRDRSTDTQYF
j_call: TRBJ2-3
d_call: TRBD1
clone_size: .
v_call: TRBV9

cdr3_nt: TGTGCCAGCTCACCGCAGGATCTGGACTATGGCTACACCTTC
cdr3_aa: CASSPQDLDYGYTF
j_call: TRBJ1-2
d_call: .
clone_size: .
v_call: TRBV18

cdr3_nt: TGTGCCAGCAGCCCGAGAGGGGGCAATGAGCAGTTCTTC
cdr3_aa: CASSPRGGNEQFF
j_call: TRBJ2-1
d_call: .
clone_size: once
v_call: TRBV7-9

cdr3_nt: TGTGCCAGCACCTCGGGACAGCCTAATGAAAAACTGTTTTTT
cdr3_aa: CASTSGQPNEKLFF
j_call: TRBJ1-4
d_call: TRBD1
clone_size: .
v_call: TRBV7-2

cdr3_nt: TGCAGCGTCACTAGCGGGGGCGTCTCTGGGGCCAACGTCCTGACTTTC
cdr3_aa: CSVTSGGVSGANVLTF
j_call: TRBJ2-6
d_call: TRBD2
clone_size: .
v_call: TRBV29-1

cdr3_nt: TGTGCCAGCAGCCCCGGGACAGGGAGGCGAACCGGGGAGCTGTTTTTT
cdr3_aa: CASSPGTGRRTGELFF
j_call: TRBJ2-2
d_call: TRBD1
clone_size: .
v_call: TRBV5-4

cdr3_nt: TGTGCCAGCTCAGGGGGACAGCTCAGCTCCTACAATGAGCAGTTCTTC
cdr3_aa: CASSGGQLSSYNEQFF
j_call: TRBJ2-1
d_call: TRBD1
clone_size: .
v_call: TRBV18

cdr3_nt: TGTGCCTGGGCCCCCGGCGGGAGGGCCGGCGATGAGCAGTTCTTC
cdr3_aa: CAWAPGGRAGDEQFF
j_call: TRBJ2-1
d_call: TRBD2
clone_size: .
v_call: TRBV30

cdr3_nt: TGTGCCAGCAGCGCAGACAGGGGCAATCAGCCCCAGCATTTT
cdr3_aa: CASSADRGNQPQHF
j_call: TRBJ1-5
d_call: TRBD1
clone_size: .
v_call: TRBV7-2

cdr3_nt: TGTGCCAGCAGCCGGACAGGCCCCTACGAGCAGTACTTC
cdr3_aa: CASSRTGPYEQYF
j_call: TRBJ2-7
d_call: TRBD1
clone_size: .
v_call: TRBV5-4

cdr3_nt: TGTGCCAGCAGCTTGGCCGGGATGAACACTGAAGCTTTCTTT
cdr3_aa: CASSLAGMNTEAFF
j_call: TRBJ1-1
d_call: .
clone_size: .
v_call: TRBV5-6

cdr3_nt: TGTGCCAGCAGCTTATACCAGGGCTATAACACTGAAGCTTTCTTT
cdr3_aa: CASSLYQGYNTEAFF
j_call: TRBJ1-1
d_call: .
clone_size: .
v_call: TRBV7-2

cdr3_nt: TGTGCCAGTAGTATACGGGCCGGGAACAGGGGCTACGAGCAGTACTTC
cdr3_aa: CASSIRAGNRGYEQYF
j_call: TRBJ2-7
d_call: TRBD1
clone_size: .
v_call: TRBV19

cdr3_nt: TGTGCCAGTAGTATAGATGGGAGGCACCGAGGGAGAGATCAGCCCCAGCATTTT
cdr3_aa: CASSIDGRHRGRDQPQHF
j_call: TRBJ1-5
d_call: .
clone_size: .
v_call: TRBV19

cdr3_nt: TGTGCCAGCAGCTTAGGGATAGACAGGACCTATGGCTACACCTTC
cdr3_aa: CASSLGIDRTYGYTF
j_call: TRBJ1-2
d_call: .
clone_size: .
v_call: TRBV7-8

cdr3_nt: TGTGCCAGCAGCGGACAGGGACTGGCTAACTATGGCTACACCTTC
cdr3_aa: CASSGQGLANYGYTF
j_call: TRBJ1-2
d_call: TRBD1
clone_size: .
v_call: TRBV9

cdr3_nt: TGCGCCAGCAGGGGACAGGGGGGACAGCCCCAGCATTTT
cdr3_aa: CASRGQGGQPQHF
j_call: TRBJ1-5
d_call: TRBD1
clone_size: .
v_call: TRBV10-1

cdr3_nt: TGTGCCAGCAGCTTATTTGTCGAGGGTGAAAAACTGTTTTTT
cdr3_aa: CASSLFVEGEKLFF
j_call: TRBJ1-4
d_call: .
clone_size: .
v_call: TRBV7-3

cdr3_nt: TGTGCCAGCAGCCAAGATGCAGGTGCTCCTGAAGCTTTCTTT
cdr3_aa: CASSQDAGAPEAFF
j_call: TRBJ1-1
d_call: .
clone_size: .
v_call: TRBV3-1/TRBV3-2

cdr3_nt: TGTGCCAGCAGCATGGGAGGGATTAATTCACCCCTCCACTTT
cdr3_aa: CASSMGGINSPLHF
j_call: TRBJ1-6
d_call: .
clone_size: .
v_call: TRBV6-5

cdr3_nt: TGTGCCAGCAGCCCTCGGGGGACCCGTCTCGGGAACACCATATATTTT
cdr3_aa: CASSPRGTRLGNTIYF
j_call: TRBJ1-3
d_call: .
clone_size: few
v_call: TRBV7-9

cdr3_nt: TGCGCCAGCAGCCCGAGACAGGGGTTGTATGGCACTGAAGCTTTCTTT
cdr3_aa: CASSPRQGLYGTEAFF
j_call: TRBJ1-1
d_call: TRBD1
clone_size: .
v_call: TRBV5-1

cdr3_nt: TGTGCCAGTAGTACAAGGACAGGAAACACCATATATTTT
cdr3_aa: CASSTRTGNTIYF
j_call: TRBJ1-3
d_call: .
clone_size: .
v_call: TRBV19

cdr3_nt: TGTGCCAGCAGTGTCCGGGGGACAGGGAGGGGTTCACCCCTCCACTTT
cdr3_aa: CASSVRGTGRGSPLHF
j_call: TRBJ1-6
d_call: TRBD1
clone_size: .
v_call: TRBV2

cdr3_nt: TGTGCCAGCAGGGGACAGGGGGCGAGGGGCTACACCTTC
cdr3_aa: CASRGQGARGYTF
j_call: TRBJ1-2
d_call: TRBD1
clone_size: .
v_call: TRBV6-5

cdr3_nt: TGTGCCAGCAGCCAACAGTTAGTCCCGCATGGCTACACCTTC
cdr3_aa: CASSQQLVPHGYTF
j_call: TRBJ1-2
d_call: .
clone_size: .
v_call: TRBV7-9

cdr3_nt: TGCGCCAGCAGCCAAGCGGGGTCAGGGGATAAGGGTAGGGGTGGCTACACCTTC
cdr3_aa: CASSQAGSGDKGRGGYTF
j_call: TRBJ1-2
d_call: .
clone_size: .
v_call: TRBV4-3

cdr3_nt: TGTGCCAGCAGGATGGACAACCTGCGGACTGAAGCTTTCTTT
cdr3_aa: CASRMDNLRTEAFF
j_call: TRBJ1-1
d_call: .
clone_size: few
v_call: TRBV6-5

cdr3_nt: TGTGCCAGCAGCCCCCGGGACAGATCCGTAGCTTTCTTT
cdr3_aa: CASSPRDRSVAFF
j_call: TRBJ1-1
d_call: TRBD1
clone_size: .
v_call: TRBV3-1/TRBV3-2